This T cell receptor (beta chain) was documented in a study of T cells in Graves' hyperthyroidism and ophthalmopathy. PBMCs were obtained from 10 ml fresh peripheral blood. The study, taken as a whole, reports: The model anticipated ophthalmopathy a median around six months pre-onset.

This clonotype was recorded a few times. Its antigen is unknown. TCR beta CDR3 regions were amplified from RNA. First-round RT-PCR with HTBI primers amplified the TCR CDR3 region. Via MiXCR, TCRdb re-called the multiplex PCR reads, giving one row per CDR3 protein. The data show about 340,000 distinct CDR3 sequences, approximately 18% seen once. V lost 2 bases and J 6 bases, leaving 14 bases between the germline ends. Germline V gene data show CDR1 as SGHTA and CDR2 as FQGTGA. The CDR3 length is 15 residues. Sequenced input: blood. This TCR derives from a woman in her forties or fifties with Graves' hyperthyroidism. The rearrangement joins TRBV7-3 to TRBJ2-1; no clear D. The CDR3 loop is CASSLGRTFANEQFF. The DNA of the CDR3 is TGTGCCAGCAGCTTAGGAAGAACCTTTGCCAATGAGCAGTTCTTC.